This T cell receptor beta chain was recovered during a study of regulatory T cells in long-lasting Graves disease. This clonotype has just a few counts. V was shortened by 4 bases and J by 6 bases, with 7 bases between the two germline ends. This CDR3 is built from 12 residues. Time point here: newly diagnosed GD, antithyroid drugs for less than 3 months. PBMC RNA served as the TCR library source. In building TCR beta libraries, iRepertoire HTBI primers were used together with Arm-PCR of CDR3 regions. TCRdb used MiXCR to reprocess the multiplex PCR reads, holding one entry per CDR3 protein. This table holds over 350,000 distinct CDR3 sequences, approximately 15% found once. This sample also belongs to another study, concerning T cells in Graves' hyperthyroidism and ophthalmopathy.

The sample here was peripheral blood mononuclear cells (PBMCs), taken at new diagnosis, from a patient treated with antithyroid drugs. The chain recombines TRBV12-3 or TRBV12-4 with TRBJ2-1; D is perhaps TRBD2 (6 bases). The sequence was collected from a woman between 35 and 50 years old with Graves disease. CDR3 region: CASSWTINEQFF. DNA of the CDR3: TGTGCCAGCAGTTGGACTATCAATGAGCAGTTCTTC.